These 26 T cell receptor beta chains were sequenced from one sample in a study of T cells in Graves' hyperthyroidism and ophthalmopathy. Amplified regions were TCR beta CDR3 sequences from RNA transcripts. Carried out on the TCR CDR3, a first-round RT-PCR used the HTBI primer set. TCRdb used MiXCR to reprocess the multiplex PCR reads, holding one entry per CDR3 protein. The sample shows hundreds of thousands of distinct CDR3 sequences, 15% to 18% of them seen only once. The material sequenced was blood. Receptors originate from a young woman with Graves' hyperthyroidism.

This clonotype was recorded many times. This sequence joins TRBV6-6 and TRBJ2-3, with 7 bases matching TRBD2. The ends lost 0 bases at V and 1 base at J; junction bases unmatched: 7. The CDR3 sequence is 17 residues long. Germline values: CDR1 MNHNY, CDR2 SVGAGI (reference sequence). The CDR3 reads CASSYSGGRGGTDTQYF. In DNA, the CDR3 is TGTGCCAGCAGTTACTCGGGGGGTCGGGGGGGCACAGATACGCAGTATTTT.

V usage is TRBV4-1 and J usage is TRBJ2-2; D is undetermined. Germline V gives CDR1 MGHRA, CDR2 YSYEKL. The CDR3 runs 12 residues. V dropped 3 bases and J dropped 3 bases, with 2 bases sitting between them. The CDR3 sequence: CASSHHTGELFF. The CDR3 nucleotides are TGCGCCAGCAGCCATCACACCGGGGAGCTGTTTTTT.

V usage is TRBV7-2 and J usage is TRBJ2-7; D is undetermined. Trimming pared 1 base from V and 5 bases from J, leaving 12 bases between. The CDR3 has 14 residues. The germline CDR1 and CDR2 sequences are SGHTA and FQGNSA. CDR3 protein: CASSLGLESDEQYF. CDR3 in DNA: TGTGCCAGCAGCTTAGGGCTGGAGTCGGACGAGCAGTACTTC.

This clonotype was seen a few times. The chain uses TRBV18 and TRBJ1-6; no definite D call. V was shortened by 1 base and J by 9 bases, with 13 bases between the two germline ends. Germline CDR1 reads KGHSH; CDR2 reads LQKENI. The CDR3 is 15 residues long. The CDR3 spells CASSPLGDIASPLHF. CDR3 sequence (DNA): TGTGCCAGCTCACCACTCGGTGACATCGCTTCACCCCTCCACTTT.

This clonotype was seen just once. J is TRBJ1-4 and V is TRBV20-1; 8 bases are shared with TRBD1. Per germline, CDR1 DFQATT and CDR2 SNEGSKA (reference sequence). The CDR3 is made up of 14 amino acids. Unmatched junction bases numbered 9, after V lost 7 bases and J lost 5 bases. As DNA, the CDR3 is TGCAGTGGTCGCCCGGGACAGGCAAATGAAAAACTGTTTTTT. This codes for CSGRPGQANEKLFF.

This clonotype turned up a few times. The CDR3 sequence: CSYIRGKRHNEQFF. CDR3 DNA sequence: TGCAGCTATATCAGGGGAAAAAGGCACAATGAGCAGTTCTTC. The chain has TRBV29-1 and TRBJ2-1; D is perhaps TRBD1 (6 bases). Trimming took off 8 bases at V and 5 bases at J, with 19 bases between the two ends. There are 14 residues in the CDR3. From germline, CDR1 is SQVTM and CDR2 ANQGSEA.

As for this clonotype: A much larger clone lies a single base off, so this may be a read error. The chain links TRBV20-1 to TRBJ2-7; 11 bases are a match to TRBD2. The J segment lost 7 bases and the V segment lost 3 bases, leaving 5 bases of the junction unmatched. The CDR3 spans 13 residues. Per the germline V gene, CDR1 is DFQATT and CDR2 is SNEGSKA (reference sequence). CDR3 protein: CSARGLAVGEQYF. As DNA, the CDR3 is TGCAGTGCTAGGGGACTAGCGGTCGGTGAGCAGTACTTC.

The chain combines TRBV5-5 with TRBJ2-5; TRBD2 matches at 9 bases. Germline CDR1 and CDR2: SGHKS and YYEKEE (reference sequence). V trimming: 4 bases; J trimming: 5 bases; junction bases outside the gene matches: 9. The CDR3 has 15 residues. The CDR3 loop reads CASSTTAGGGETQYF. CDR3 nucleotides: TGTGCCAGCAGCACAACAGCGGGAGGCGGGGAGACCCAGTACTTC.

The genes are TRBV3-1 and TRBJ2-1, with D tentatively TRBD2 (5 bases). V lost 0 bases to trimming and J lost 6 bases, with 15 bases between them. This CDR3 has 16 amino acids. Per the germline V gene, CDR1 is LGHDT and CDR2 is YNNKEL (reference sequence). DNA for the CDR3: TGTGCCAGCAGCCAAGACTGGCTAGCCCCTCCCAATGAGCAGTTCTTC. Translation gives CASSQDWLAPPNEQFF.

This clonotype was detected ten times or more. The chain carries TRBV11-2 and TRBJ2-7; D is unresolved. V was trimmed by 5 bases and J by 3 bases, leaving 14 bases between them. The CDR3 consists of 14 residues. CDR1 and CDR2 (germline): SGHAT, FQNNGV. This CDR3 is CASSPDHIYYEQYF. As DNA, the CDR3 is TGTGCCAGCAGCCCTGACCACATATACTACGAGCAGTACTTC.

This clonotype was counted a few times. Given a much more abundant clone one base away, this may be a read error. The gene calls are TRBV20-1 and TRBJ1-5; no definite D call. Trimming stripped 3 bases from V and 4 bases from J, with 13 bases between. Germline V lookup: CDR1 DFQATT, CDR2 SNEGSKA (reference sequence). The CDR3 sequence is 14 residues long. CDR3 in DNA: TGCAGTGCTAGCCCCCTCTGGAAAAATCAGCCCCAGCATTTT. Its protein product is CSASPLWKNQPQHF.

This clonotype has at least ten counts. The J gene is TRBJ2-1, the V gene TRBV7-3; 9 positions agree with TRBD2. This CDR3 is 18 amino acids long. V lost 1 base to trimming and J lost 9 bases; unmatched junction nucleotides: 16. Germline CDR1 reads SGHTA; CDR2 reads FQGTGA. The CDR3 region has the DNA TGTGCCAGCAGCTTAAAGGGACCTAGCGGCGGGAGGGCCACTGAGCAGTTCTTC. Protein: CASSLKGPSGGRATEQFF.

The chain has TRBV28 and TRBJ2-7; 12 bases fit TRBD2. The V and J ends lost 3 bases and 5 bases, in that order; junction bases with no gene match: 17. Looked up from germline, CDR1 is MDHEN and CDR2 is SYDVKM. The CDR3 is 19 residues long. The CDR3 loop reads CASSFLSLLAGGRANEQYF. For the CDR3, the DNA is TGTGCCAGCAGTTTTCTCTCATTACTAGCGGGAGGAAGAGCCAACGAGCAGTACTTC.

This clonotype was picked up a small number of times. The chain recombines TRBV5-8 with TRBJ2-1, with TRBD2 matching 11 bases. Germline V lookup: CDR1 SGHTS, CDR2 YDEGEE. The ends lost 6 bases at V and 4 bases at J; junction bases unmatched: 9. The CDR3 length is 16 residues. CDR3 region: CASTSGSGGGYNEQFF. The CDR3 DNA reads TGTGCCAGCACCTCTGGTAGCGGGGGGGGATACAATGAGCAGTTCTTC.

The chain joins TRBV25-1 to TRBJ2-2, with a tentative D call TRBD2 (6 bases). The CDR3 length is 14 residues. V lost 9 bases, J lost 6 bases, and 17 bases lay in between. Germline V lookup: CDR1 MGHDK, CDR2 SYGVNS. The CDR3 DNA reads as TGTGCCAGTCAAGGACTATCGATGGCCGGGGAGCTGTTTTTT. Translated: CASQGLSMAGELFF.

The table lists this clonotype with many counts. The chain is built from TRBV7-2 and TRBJ2-3, with 9 bases aligning to TRBD2. The germline V gene has CDR1 SGHTA and CDR2 FQGNSA. J lost 6 bases, V lost 2 bases, and 6 bases had no gene match. This CDR3 contains 15 residues. This CDR3 reads CASSLRRGGADTQYF. CDR3 in DNA: TGTGCCAGCAGCTTACGGCGCGGGGGGGCGGATACGCAGTATTTT.

This clonotype was recorded many times. This chain uses TRBV24-1 with TRBJ1-2; D ambiguous. Trimming pared 5 bases from V and 3 bases from J, leaving 6 bases between. This CDR3 has 12 amino acids. Germline V gene sequence: CDR1 KGHDR, CDR2 SFDVKD. In nucleotides, the CDR3 is TGTGCCACCAGTGCGGACCACTATGGCTACACCTTC. Residues: CATSADHYGYTF.

There are many counts of this clonotype. This chain's CDR3 is CASSFSSGEVRENIQYF. In nucleotides, the CDR3 is TGCGCCAGCAGCTTTAGTTCTGGGGAGGTACGGGAAAACATTCAGTACTTC. The chain carries TRBV5-1 and TRBJ2-4; D is perhaps TRBD2 (6 bases). Germline V gene sequence: CDR1 SGHRS, CDR2 YFSETQ. Trimming left V 2 bases short and J 5 bases short, with 20 bases between. CDR3 length: 17 residues. Full variable domain (missing parts from reference TRBV5-1 and TRBJ2-4): KAGVTQTPRYLIKTRGQQVTLSCSPISGHRSVSWYQQTPGQGLQFLFEYFSETQRNKGNFPGRFSGRQFSNSRSEMNVSTLELGDSALYLCASSFSSGEVRENIQYFGAGTRLSVL.

Note on this clonotype: The conserved phenylalanine or tryptophan is not found at the CDR3 terminus, so this likely reflects a read error. The J gene is TRBJ2-7, the V gene TRBV5-1; unclear D gene. The ends were cut back, 5 bases at V and 2 bases at J, with 11 bases in the middle. The CDR3 has 13 residues. Germline loops: CDR1 SGHRS, CDR2 YFSETQ. CDR3 in amino acids: CASRVGGTYEQYL. As DNA, the CDR3 is TGCGCCAGCAGGGTAGGTGGCACCTACGAGCAGTACCTC.

This clonotype occurred many times. The chain has TRBV11-2 and TRBJ2-5, with a weak D call TRBD2 (6 bases). From germline, CDR1 is SGHAT and CDR2 FQNNGV. V dropped 0 bases and J dropped 1 base, with 12 bases sitting between them. This CDR3 contains 16 residues. The CDR3 DNA follows: TGTGCCAGCAGCTTAGATACGGCGGGAAGCCAAGAGACCCAGTACTTC. Its protein product is CASSLDTAGSQETQYF.

This clonotype has a count of ten or more. For the CDR3, the DNA is TGCGCCAGCAGCCAGGCTAGCGGGAGGGAATTCGGGGAGCAGTTCTTC. Its protein is CASSQASGREFGEQFF. The V and J genes are TRBV4-1 and TRBJ2-1; 12 bases align to TRBD2. Germline trimming cut 3 bases from V and 10 bases from J; bases unmatched to any gene: 10. The CDR3 contains 16 residues. Germline CDR1 and CDR2: MGHRA and YSYEKL.

In this sample, this clonotype turned up a few times. The chain is built from TRBV20-1 and TRBJ2-2; 7 bases are a match to TRBD1. The J segment lost 4 bases and the V segment lost 3 bases, leaving 2 bases of the junction unmatched. Germline-derived CDR1 and CDR2 are DFQATT and SNEGSKA (reference sequence). This CDR3 region has 13 residues. The CDR3 is CSARDRITGELFF. The CDR3 nucleotides read TGCAGTGCTAGGGACAGGATCACCGGGGAGCTGTTTTTT.

This clonotype was observed many times. This rearrangement joins TRBV6-5 to TRBJ2-7; TRBD1 agrees at 12 bases. The CDR3 sequence is 16 residues long. V lost 0 bases, J lost 5 bases, and 5 bases stayed unmatched. Germline V CDR1 and CDR2: MNHEY, SVGAGI. The CDR3 coding sequence is TGTGCCAGCAGTTACTCGGCCGGGACAGGGGGCAACGAGCAGTACTTC. Its protein is CASSYSAGTGGNEQYF.

This clonotype was counted ten times or more. V and J are TRBV2 and TRBJ2-1; the D gene is possibly TRBD2 (6 bases). The CDR3 is 13 residues long. V was clipped by 6 bases and J by 5 bases, with 11 bases between them. Per the germline V gene, CDR1 is SNHLY and CDR2 is FYNNEI. CDR3 bases: TGTGCCAGCAGACGGGACTGGAACAATGAGCAGTTCTTC. The encoded protein is CASRRDWNNEQFF.

The genes are TRBV5-1 and TRBJ2-5; possibly TRBD1 for D (6 bases). CDR3 size: 14 residues. Germline V CDR1 and CDR2: SGHRS, YFSETQ. Deletions cut 2 bases from V and 2 bases from J, with 10 bases between. CDR3 DNA sequence: TGCGCCAGCAGCTTAGACAGGAGTCAAGAGACCCAGTACTTC. Protein: CASSLDRSQETQYF.

This clonotype was observed at least ten times. The V gene is TRBV19, the J gene TRBJ2-2; 10 bases agree with TRBD2. The CDR3 extends over 21 amino acids. V lost 1 base and J lost 4; bases outside the gene matches: 18. Germline-derived CDR1 and CDR2 are LNHDA and SQIVND (reference sequence). The CDR3 sequence: CASSIGPTGRLAGSGTGELFF. In DNA form, the CDR3 reads TGTGCCAGTAGTATAGGCCCGACAGGCAGACTAGCGGGTTCGGGCACCGGGGAGCTGTTTTTT.